The rows below give T cell receptor beta chains drawn from one sample of a study of identical twins. MiXCR, run by TCRdb on the 5' RACE reads, gives a single entry per CDR3 protein. The top ten clones hold 2.5% to 3% of a sample with 550,000 to 700,000 distinct CDR3 sequences, over 8.5% of them seen once. These data were likewise used in another study, on yellow fever vaccine responses in identical twins.

Sequenced input: PBMCs. Receptor source: a woman younger than 30 in good health. The CDR3 runs from the conserved cysteine through the conserved F or W. A D gene is named only where the DNA matches it firmly. Size is omitted from some rows. Given values are once, few, many or a class for expanded clones.

V: TRBV7-9; size: .; D: .; J: TRBJ2-7; CDR3: CASSFTSSSYEQYF; DNA: TGTGCCAGCAGTTTTACCTCCTCCTCCTACGAGCAGTACTTC
V: TRBV6-2/TRBV6-3; size: few; D: TRBD2; J: TRBJ2-7; CDR3: CASSYSTLAGGGYEQYF; DNA: TGTGCCAGCAGTTACTCGACACTAGCGGGAGGGGGCTACGAGCAGTACTTC
V: TRBV4-1; size: few; D: .; J: TRBJ2-7; CDR3: CASSQEGTSSYEQYF; DNA: TGCGCCAGCAGCCAAGAAGGGACTTCTAGCTACGAGCAGTACTTC
V: TRBV6-2/TRBV6-3; size: many; D: .; J: TRBJ2-1; CDR3: CASSYFFGEQFF; DNA: TGTGCCAGCAGCTATTTCTTTGGTGAGCAGTTCTTC
V: TRBV9; size: few; D: .; J: TRBJ1-1; CDR3: CASSGAGSRAFF; DNA: TGTGCCAGCAGCGGGGCCGGGTCACGGGCTTTCTTT
V: TRBV5-1; size: many; D: .; J: TRBJ2-7; CDR3: CASSLAGSAAYEQYF; DNA: TGCGCCAGCAGCTTGGCAGGGTCTGCCGCCTACGAGCAGTACTTC
V: TRBV20-1; size: .; D: .; J: TRBJ1-1; CDR3: CSAPPEDGTEAFF; DNA: TGCAGTGCTCCCCCGGAGGACGGCACTGAAGCTTTCTTT
V: TRBV7-9; size: few; D: .; J: TRBJ2-5; CDR3: CASSLARPLSQETQYF; DNA: TGTGCCAGCAGCTTAGCGAGGCCGCTCAGTCAAGAGACCCAGTACTTC
V: TRBV6-1; size: .; D: .; J: TRBJ2-2; CDR3: CASSLEPAPTGELFF; DNA: TGTGCCAGCAGCTTGGAGCCAGCCCCCACCGGGGAGCTGTTTTTT
V: TRBV3-1; size: few; D: .; J: TRBJ2-7; CDR3: CASSQDGPGPANEQYF; DNA: TGTGCCAGCAGCCAAGATGGGCCGGGACCCGCCAACGAGCAGTACTTC
V: TRBV6-1; size: .; D: TRBD1; J: TRBJ1-2; CDR3: CASRTWDRGYGYTF; DNA: TGTGCCAGCAGAACTTGGGACAGAGGCTATGGCTACACCTTC
V: TRBV10-3; size: few; D: .; J: TRBJ2-7; CDR3: CAISAGTTGTYEQYF; DNA: TGTGCCATCAGCGCCGGGACCACCGGGACTTACGAGCAGTACTTC
V: TRBV5-1; size: many; D: .; J: TRBJ2-1; CDR3: CASSAGQYNEQFF; DNA: TGCGCCAGCAGCGCGGGACAGTACAATGAGCAGTTCTTC
V: TRBV14; size: .; D: .; J: TRBJ1-2; CDR3: CASNQDRGSTGANGYTF; DNA: TGTGCCAGCAACCAAGATAGAGGATCGACAGGAGCCAATGGCTACACCTTC
V: TRBV2; size: many; D: .; J: TRBJ2-3; CDR3: CASSETQGTGTDYF; DNA: TGTGCCAGCAGTGAAACACAGGGGACTGGGACTGACTATTTT
V: TRBV6-2/TRBV6-3; size: .; D: .; J: TRBJ2-2; CDR3: CASSWVRGNTGELFF; DNA: TGTGCCAGCAGCTGGGTGCGTGGGAACACCGGGGAGCTGTTTTTT
V: TRBV12-3/TRBV12-4; size: .; D: .; J: TRBJ1-5; CDR3: CASSDGTANQPQHF; DNA: TGTGCCAGCAGTGACGGGACGGCAAATCAGCCCCAGCATTTT
V: TRBV15; size: few; D: TRBD2; J: TRBJ2-7; CDR3: CATSRAAGARTYEQYF; DNA: TGTGCCACCAGCAGGGCAGCGGGGGCGCGGACCTACGAGCAGTACTTC
V: TRBV7-9; size: many; D: .; J: TRBJ2-1; CDR3: CASSLVSLDEQFF; DNA: TGTGCCAGCAGCTTAGTTTCCTTGGATGAGCAGTTCTTC
V: TRBV20-1; size: .; D: TRBD2; J: TRBJ2-1; CDR3: CSARDLKGTSGGMSYNEQFF; DNA: TGCAGTGCTAGAGACCTCAAGGGGACTAGCGGGGGGATGTCCTACAATGAGCAGTTCTTC
V: TRBV6-1; size: few; D: TRBD1; J: TRBJ2-3; CDR3: CASRDRSYTDTQYF; DNA: TGTGCCAGCAGGGACAGGAGCTACACAGATACGCAGTATTTT
V: TRBV12-3/TRBV12-4; size: .; D: .; J: TRBJ2-1; CDR3: CASRSAFDNEQFF; DNA: TGTGCCAGCAGGTCGGCCTTCGACAATGAGCAGTTCTTC
V: TRBV6-1; size: .; D: .; J: TRBJ1-5; CDR3: CASSASYQPQHF; DNA: TGTGCCAGCAGTGCCTCGTATCAGCCCCAGCATTTT
V: TRBV3-1; size: few; D: TRBD1; J: TRBJ2-1; CDR3: CASSQGSWTGQSMGYNEQFF; DNA: TGTGCCAGCAGCCAAGGTTCCTGGACAGGGCAGAGCATGGGCTACAATGAGCAGTTCTTC
V: TRBV12-3/TRBV12-4; size: many; D: TRBD1; J: TRBJ2-1; CDR3: CACSLLDRGSRVNDNEQFF; DNA: TGTGCCTGCAGTTTGCTAGACAGGGGGAGCCGGGTAAACGACAATGAGCAGTTCTTC
V: TRBV5-1; size: many; D: .; J: TRBJ2-5; CDR3: CASNRGGNLGIGETQYF; DNA: TGCGCCAGCAACCGAGGTGGAAATCTCGGAATTGGTGAGACCCAGTACTTC
V: TRBV6-1; size: many; D: .; J: TRBJ1-5; CDR3: CASSPTVMGAQHF; DNA: TGTGCCAGCAGCCCCACAGTTATGGGGGCCCAGCATTTT
V: TRBV7-2; size: .; D: .; J: TRBJ1-5; CDR3: CASSPYGTLSNQPQHF; DNA: TGTGCCAGCAGCCCGTACGGGACACTATCGAATCAGCCCCAGCATTTT
V: TRBV10-3; size: .; D: TRBD1; J: TRBJ2-3; CDR3: CAISRDRPTDTQYF; DNA: TGTGCCATCAGTCGGGACAGACCCACAGATACGCAGTATTTT
V: TRBV6-1; size: many; D: .; J: TRBJ2-1; CDR3: CASSKRPGTDRGEQFF; DNA: TGTGCCAGCAGTAAAAGACCCGGGACCGACCGGGGTGAGCAGTTCTTC
V: TRBV20-1; size: many; D: TRBD2; J: TRBJ2-3; CDR3: CSAPTRGRGSDTQYF; DNA: TGCAGTGCTCCCACCCGCGGGAGGGGATCAGATACGCAGTATTTT
V: TRBV7-2; size: many; D: .; J: TRBJ2-2; CDR3: CASSPPGGYTGELFF; DNA: TGTGCCAGCAGCCCGCCCGGGGGCTACACCGGGGAGCTGTTTTTT
V: TRBV7-2; size: .; D: .; J: TRBJ2-7; CDR3: CASSPGARYYEQYF; DNA: TGTGCCAGCAGTCCAGGAGCGAGGTACTACGAGCAGTACTTC
V: TRBV19; size: few; D: .; J: TRBJ2-2; CDR3: CASSIRGLGTGELFF; DNA: TGTGCCAGTAGTATCAGGGGTCTGGGCACCGGGGAGCTGTTTTTT
V: TRBV10-2; size: many; D: .; J: TRBJ1-1; CDR3: CASSEGAKEAFF; DNA: TGCGCCAGCAGTGAAGGGGCCAAGGAAGCTTTCTTT
V: TRBV3-1; size: .; D: .; J: TRBJ2-7; CDR3: CAGSQGRSYEQYF; DNA: TGTGCCGGCAGCCAAGGACGGTCCTACGAGCAGTACTTC
V: TRBV24-1; size: few; D: .; J: TRBJ2-3; CDR3: CATSDLPGSTDTQYF; DNA: TGTGCCACCAGTGATTTGCCCGGGAGCACAGATACGCAGTATTTT
V: TRBV5-6; size: .; D: TRBD1; J: TRBJ1-1; CDR3: CASSFAPKGAVTEAFF; DNA: TGTGCCAGCAGCTTCGCCCCGAAGGGGGCGGTCACTGAAGCTTTCTTT
V: TRBV29-1; size: .; D: .; J: TRBJ2-7; CDR3: CSVRWGGEQYF; DNA: TGCAGCGTTCGTTGGGGTGGAGAGCAGTACTTC
V: TRBV29-1; size: few; D: .; J: TRBJ2-5; CDR3: CSVGTLGQETQYF; DNA: TGCAGCGTTGGGACCCTGGGACAAGAGACCCAGTACTTC
V: TRBV12-3/TRBV12-4; size: .; D: .; J: TRBJ2-7; CDR3: CASSLKKYEQYF; DNA: TGTGCCAGCAGTTTAAAGAAGTACGAGCAGTACTTC
V: TRBV10-1; size: many; D: .; J: TRBJ2-7; CDR3: CASSEGGRVINEQYF; DNA: TGCGCCAGCAGTGAGGGCGGCCGGGTTATCAACGAGCAGTACTTC
V: TRBV5-1; size: many; D: .; J: TRBJ2-3; CDR3: CASSPGPTDTQYF; DNA: TGCGCCAGCAGCCCCGGGCCCACAGATACGCAGTATTTT
V: TRBV20-1; size: few; D: .; J: TRBJ2-7; CDR3: CSARMGEGSGEQYF; DNA: TGCAGTGCTAGAATGGGGGAAGGCTCGGGCGAGCAGTACTTC
V: TRBV7-9; size: .; D: .; J: TRBJ1-1; CDR3: CASSFGSMNTEAFF; DNA: TGTGCCAGCAGCTTTGGCTCCATGAACACTGAAGCTTTCTTT
V: TRBV12-3/TRBV12-4; size: many; D: .; J: TRBJ2-5; CDR3: CASSRLLAMNQETQYF; DNA: TGTGCCAGCAGTCGCCTCCTAGCGATGAATCAAGAGACCCAGTACTTC
V: TRBV9; size: few; D: .; J: TRBJ2-1; CDR3: CASSVDLPGRTTNEQFF; DNA: TGTGCCAGCAGCGTAGATCTCCCAGGCAGAACAACCAATGAGCAGTTCTTC
V: TRBV19; size: .; D: TRBD2; J: TRBJ2-7; CDR3: CASSWAGAYEQYF; DNA: TGTGCCAGTAGTTGGGCGGGAGCCTACGAGCAGTACTTC
V: TRBV20-1; size: .; D: TRBD1; J: TRBJ1-2; CDR3: CSARDPTGPYGYTF; DNA: TGCAGTGCTAGAGATCCGACAGGGCCCTATGGCTACACCTTC
V: TRBV7-2; size: few; D: .; J: TRBJ1-1; CDR3: CASSSGPRTEAFF; DNA: TGTGCCAGCAGCTCAGGGCCTAGGACTGAAGCTTTCTTT
V: TRBV29-1; size: few; D: .; J: TRBJ2-3; CDR3: CSLSLTDTQYF; DNA: TGCAGTTTAAGCCTCACAGATACGCAGTATTTT
V: TRBV11-2; size: few; D: TRBD1; J: TRBJ1-1; CDR3: CASSPSTGTTEAFF; DNA: TGTGCCAGCAGCCCATCGACAGGGACCACTGAAGCTTTCTTT
V: TRBV29-1; size: .; D: .; J: TRBJ1-2; CDR3: CSVLLLGLSDGYTF; DNA: TGCAGCGTCCTCCTGCTGGGGCTTTCCGATGGCTACACCTTC
V: TRBV6-5; size: few; D: .; J: TRBJ2-7; CDR3: CASSSSLGVQQYF; DNA: TGTGCCAGCAGTTCTTCCCTAGGGGTGCAGCAGTACTTC
V: TRBV10-2; size: few; D: .; J: TRBJ2-1; CDR3: CASRGLLLAQSSYNEQFF; DNA: TGCGCCAGCAGGGGCCTTTTACTAGCCCAGAGCTCCTACAATGAGCAGTTCTTC